These T cell receptor beta chains were read from a single sample in a study of shared clonotypes between healthy human individuals. The table came from immunoSEQ multiplex PCR; TCRdb's copy has only in-frame clones and leaves some out. The sample consists of roughly 680,000 clones, roughly 72% of them appearing once. The sequenced sample consisted of memory CD4+ T cells sorted from blood. The receptors stem from a woman aged 25 to 39 in good health. CDR3s include the opening cysteine and the closing phenylalanine or tryptophan. D genes are given only for firm matches. Not all rows give a size; the values are once, few, many and, for expanded clones, a class.

clone_size: many; j_call: TRBJ2-5; v_call: TRBV7-9; d_call: NA; cdr3_aa: CASSDPGLINQETQYF; cdr3_nt: TGTGCCAGCAGCGATCCGGGACTCATTAACCAAGAGACCCAGTACTTC
clone_size: once; j_call: TRBJ1-5; v_call: TRBV19; d_call: TRBD1; cdr3_aa: CASSTPGGQGSNQPQHF; cdr3_nt: TGTGCCAGTAGTACACCCGGAGGACAGGGGAGCAATCAGCCCCAGCATTTT
clone_size: few; j_call: TRBJ1-2; v_call: TRBV7-8; d_call: TRBD1; cdr3_aa: CASRKHGTGDAYGYTF; cdr3_nt: TGTGCCAGCAGGAAACACGGGACAGGGGATGCCTATGGCTACACCTTC
clone_size: NA; j_call: TRBJ1-2; v_call: TRBV2; d_call: TRBD1; cdr3_aa: CASRREQGNYGYTF; cdr3_nt: TGTGCCAGCAGGAGGGAACAGGGGAACTATGGCTACACCTTC
clone_size: NA; j_call: TRBJ1-4; v_call: TRBV4-1; d_call: NA; cdr3_aa: CASSHRSGATNEKLFF; cdr3_nt: TGCGCCAGCAGCCACCGATCAGGGGCAACTAATGAAAAACTGTTTTTT
clone_size: NA; j_call: TRBJ2-7; v_call: TRBV6-5; d_call: NA; cdr3_aa: CASSYGRYGEQYF; cdr3_nt: TGTGCCAGCAGTTACGGGAGGTACGGCGAGCAGTACTTC
clone_size: NA; j_call: TRBJ1-2; v_call: TRBV18; d_call: NA; cdr3_aa: CASSPGSLYGYTF; cdr3_nt: TGTGCCAGCTCACCCGGCAGCCTCTATGGCTACACCTTC
clone_size: NA; j_call: TRBJ2-1; v_call: TRBV11-2; d_call: TRBD2; cdr3_aa: CASSDSGRAYNEQFF; cdr3_nt: TGTGCCAGCAGCGACAGCGGGAGGGCCTACAATGAGCAGTTCTTC
clone_size: once; j_call: TRBJ2-3; v_call: TRBV18; d_call: TRBD1; cdr3_aa: CASSPQQGARSADTQYF; cdr3_nt: TGTGCCAGCTCACCCCAACAGGGGGCACGGAGCGCAGATACGCAGTATTTT
clone_size: NA; j_call: TRBJ2-7; v_call: TRBV18; d_call: TRBD2; cdr3_aa: CASSPPGGLAGGEQYF; cdr3_nt: TGTGCCAGCTCACCACCGGGGGGACTAGCGGGAGGTGAGCAGTACTTC
clone_size: NA; j_call: TRBJ2-7; v_call: TRBV28; d_call: NA; cdr3_aa: CASSSGAGVYEQYF; cdr3_nt: TGTGCCAGCAGTTCAGGAGCCGGCGTTTACGAGCAGTACTTC
clone_size: once; j_call: TRBJ2-7; v_call: TRBV19; d_call: NA; cdr3_aa: CASSIGQGHEQYF; cdr3_nt: TGTGCCAGTAGTATCGGGCAGGGCCACGAGCAGTACTTC
clone_size: once; j_call: TRBJ1-5; v_call: TRBV6-1; d_call: TRBD1; cdr3_aa: CASSEAKDRGPYNQPQHF; cdr3_nt: TGTGCCAGCAGTGAAGCGAAGGACAGGGGACCTTACAATCAGCCCCAGCATTTT
clone_size: few; j_call: TRBJ1-2; v_call: TRBV15; d_call: NA; cdr3_aa: CATSSTSYGYTF; cdr3_nt: TGTGCCACCAGCAGCACTTCTTATGGCTACACCTTC
clone_size: NA; j_call: TRBJ1-5; v_call: TRBV4-2; d_call: NA; cdr3_aa: CASSQAGRGNQPQHF; cdr3_nt: TGTGCCAGCAGCCAAGCAGGTAGGGGCAATCAGCCCCAGCATTTT